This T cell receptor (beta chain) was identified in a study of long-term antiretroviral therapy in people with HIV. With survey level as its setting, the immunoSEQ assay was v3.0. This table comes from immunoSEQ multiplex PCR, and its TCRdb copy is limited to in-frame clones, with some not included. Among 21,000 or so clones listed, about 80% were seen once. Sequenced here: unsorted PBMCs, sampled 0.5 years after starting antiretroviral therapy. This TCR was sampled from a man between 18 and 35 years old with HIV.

The CDR3 DNA sequence: TGTGCCAGCAGCTTAGAAGGGGGGCACCAAGAGACCCAGTACTTC. This translates into CASSLEGGHQETQYF. J is TRBJ2-5 and V is TRBV7-2, with D perhaps given as TRBD1 or TRBD2 (6 bases each). There are 15 residues in the CDR3. Trimming stripped 1 base from V and 0 bases from J, with 9 bases between. CDR1 and CDR2 (germline): SGHTA, FQGNSA.